These 32 T cell receptor beta chains came from one sample sequenced in a study of shared clonotypes between healthy human individuals. Naivety among CD8 cells was defined by CD45RO negativity and positive CCR7 selection, thereby excluding terminally differentiated effector memory CD45RA+ cells. The assay was immunoSEQ multiplex PCR, and TCRdb's table has in-frame clones only and misses some. The sample lists more than 2 million clones, roughly 95% occurring once. Material for sequencing was naive CD8+ T cells from PBMCs. The receptors here all came from a man between 18 and 35 years old in good health. Some clones in this sample may be carry-over from other donors' samples.

This chain joins TRBV6-6 and TRBJ2-5, with a possible D match to TRBD2 (5 bases). The germline V gene encodes CDR1 MNHNY and CDR2 SVGAGI (reference sequence). The CDR3 consists of 14 residues. V dropped 5 bases and J dropped 4 bases, with 14 bases sitting between them. CDR3 sequence reads: CASSPPGEGETQYF. The CDR3 region has the DNA TGTGCCAGCAGTCCCCCCGGTGAGGGAGAGACCCAGTACTTC.

Comment on this clone: At one end the junction does not follow the germline gene, possibly because of a read error. The V and J genes are TRBV15 and TRBJ2-5, with TRBD1 matching over 9 bases. Germline V CDR1 and CDR2: LNHNV, YYDKDF (reference sequence). There are 15 residues in the CDR3. The CDR3 DNA sequence: TGTGCCACCAGCAGAGGGGGGACAGGGCAAGATACCCAGTACTTC. Encoded protein: CATSRGGTGQDTQYF.

The chain links TRBV29-1 to TRBJ1-5; D is ambiguous. CDR1 and CDR2 (germline): SQVTM, ANQGSEA. V gave up 2 bases and J gave up 9 bases, with 11 bases separating them. The CDR3 is made up of 12 amino acids. The chain's CDR3 is CSVESGPGPQHF. The CDR3 region has the DNA TGCAGCGTTGAAAGCGGGCCGGGGCCCCAGCATTTT.

As regards this clone: Other DNA variants within this sample encode the same CDR3. The chain carries TRBV27 and TRBJ1-2; 8 nucleotides align to TRBD1. Trimming took 6 bases from V and 5 from J; bases not matched to a gene: 11. CDR1 is MNHEY and CDR2 is SMNVEV in the germline V gene (reference sequence). The CDR3 sequence is 15 residues long. Written as DNA, the CDR3 is TGTGCCAGCAGCTTGTCAGGGGGCGCTGGGTATGGCTACACCTTC. This encodes CASSLSGGAGYGYTF.

The chain has TRBV28 and TRBJ1-5, with D possibly matching TRBD1 (6 bases). Germline CDR1 reads MDHEN; CDR2 reads SYDVKM. The V and J ends lost 3 bases and 1 base respectively, with 10 bases between them. This CDR3 comprises 15 residues. The CDR3 coding sequence is TGTGCCAGCAGTTTCGCCGGACAGAGCAATCAGCCCCAGCATTTT. Translated: CASSFAGQSNQPQHF.

The V and J genes are TRBV28 and TRBJ2-7, with 10 bases that match TRBD2. V lost 6 bases, J lost 7 bases, and 15 bases stayed unmatched. The CDR3 sequence is 16 residues long. Germline assignment: CDR1 MDHEN and CDR2 SYDVKM. CDR3 bases: TGTGCCAGCAGCCTTCCCACAGCGGGAGGGCCGGGGGAGCAGTACTTC. Protein sequence: CASSLPTAGGPGEQYF.

The DNA for the CDR3 is TGTGCCAGCAGCTCTAGCGGGAGGTATTCCTACAATGAGCAGTTCTTC. Translated, it gives CASSSSGRYSYNEQFF. The chain combines TRBV11-2 with TRBJ2-1; 11 nucleotides line up with TRBD2. V shed 4 bases, J shed 1 base, and the junction held 3 bases outside the gene matches. The CDR3 sequence is 16 residues long. Germline CDR1 is SGHAT and CDR2 is FQNNGV.

This chain links TRBV7-9 with TRBJ2-2, with 7 bases fitting TRBD1. Germline V gene sequence: CDR1 SEHNR, CDR2 FQNEAQ (reference sequence). V was pared by 1 base and J by 6 bases, with 8 bases of the junction left unmatched. CDR3 length: 16 amino acids. DNA for the CDR3: TGTGCCAGCAGCTTAGACACAGGGGAAGGTGCCGGGGAGCTGTTTTTT. Translated: CASSLDTGEGAGELFF.

The rearrangement links TRBV5-4 to TRBJ1-2; 7 nucleotides align to TRBD1. Germline lookup yields CDR1 SGHNT and CDR2 YYREEE (reference sequence). CDR3 length: 13 amino acids. The J segment lost 10 bases and the V segment lost 4 bases, leaving 10 bases of the junction unmatched. The CDR3 DNA reads TGTGCCAGCAGCCTCAAGACAGGGTTTGACTACACCTTC. Translating gives CASSLKTGFDYTF.

This clone has only a few counts. In DNA form, the CDR3 reads TGTGCCAGTACGGAAAGAACAGGGACGAACACTGAAGCTTTCTTT. Protein: CASTERTGTNTEAFF. The chain uses TRBV19 and TRBJ1-1; maybe TRBD1 (6 bases). The ends were cut back, 7 bases at V and 1 base at J, with 16 bases in the middle. CDR3 length equals 15 residues. CDR1 and CDR2 (germline): LNHDA, SQIVND (reference sequence). Based on the CDR3 plus reference TRBV19 and TRBJ1-1, the full variable domain is DGGITQSPKYLFRKEGQNVTLSCEQNLNHDAMYWYRQDPGQGLRLIYYSQIVNDFQKGDIAEGYSVSREKKESFPLTVTSAQKNPTAFYLCASTERTGTNTEAFFGQGTRLTVV.

The V call is TRBV27, the J call TRBJ2-5; 7 bases line up with TRBD1. The germline V gene encodes CDR1 MNHEY and CDR2 SMNVEV (reference sequence). The CDR3 spans 12 residues. V was pared by 8 bases and J by 5 bases, with 5 bases of the junction left unmatched. In nucleotides, the CDR3 is TGTGCCAGCCGACAGGGTATGGAGACCCAGTACTTC. Translating gives CASRQGMETQYF.

The chain employs TRBV11-2 and TRBJ2-3, with D tentatively TRBD1 or TRBD2 (5 bases each). The germline V gene encodes CDR1 SGHAT and CDR2 FQNNGV. Trimming left V 1 base short and J 1 base short, with 9 bases between. This CDR3 is built from 15 residues. CDR3 residues: CASSLVGAGTDTQYF. The CDR3, as DNA: TGTGCCAGCAGCTTAGTCGGGGCTGGCACAGATACGCAGTATTTT.

The V and J genes are TRBV5-1 and TRBJ1-3; D gene uncertain. V was shortened by 0 bases and J by 0 bases, with 7 bases between the two germline ends. In germline, CDR1 is SGHRS, CDR2 YFSETQ. The length of the CDR3 is 15 residues. The CDR3 DNA reads TGCGCCAGCAGCTTGGACAGATTCTCTGGAAACACCATATATTTT. It encodes CASSLDRFSGNTIYF. The variable domain in full, completed from reference TRBV5-1 and TRBJ1-3, reads KAGVTQTPRYLIKTRGQQVTLSCSPISGHRSVSWYQQTPGQGLQFLFEYFSETQRNKGNFPGRFSGRQFSNSRSEMNVSTLELGDSALYLCASSLDRFSGNTIYFGEGSWLTVV.

The chain carries TRBV25-1 and TRBJ1-5; possibly TRBD1 for D (6 bases). Germline V CDR1 and CDR2: MGHDK, SYGVNS. The V gene lost 1 base and the J gene lost 0 bases, with 13 bases spanning the gap. The CDR3 is made up of 17 amino acids. The CDR3 loop is CASSECRDTPSNQPQHF. In DNA form, the CDR3 reads TGTGCCAGCAGTGAATGTAGGGACACCCCTAGCAATCAGCCCCAGCATTTT.

The rearrangement links TRBV7-8 to TRBJ2-3, with 9 bases lining up with TRBD2. The CDR3 has 18 amino acids. CDR1 and CDR2 (germline): SGHVS, FQNEAQ. Germline trimming cut 1 base from V and 0 bases from J; bases unmatched to any gene: 8. CDR3 region: CASSLVLAGPPSTDTQYF. DNA of the CDR3: TGTGCCAGCAGCTTAGTCCTAGCGGGACCCCCTAGCACAGATACGCAGTATTTT.

The J gene is TRBJ1-2, the V gene TRBV7-2; TRBD1 agrees at 7 bases. V shed 8 bases, J shed 5 bases, and the junction held 8 bases outside the gene matches. Germline V gene sequence: CDR1 SGHTA, CDR2 FQGNSA. This CDR3 spans 13 amino acids. DNA for the CDR3: TGTGCCAGCGATAATGACAGGGCATATGGCTACACCTTC. This encodes CASDNDRAYGYTF.

This CDR3 reads CARGYIDTQYF. The CDR3 DNA is TGTGCCAGGGGATATATTGACACGCAGTATTTT. The chain couples TRBV5-3 to TRBJ2-3, with unresolved D. TRBV5-3 is assigned to the ORF class and has an uncertain function. V lost 8 bases to trimming and J lost 9 bases, with 13 bases between them. The CDR3 loop spans 11 amino acids.

In this sample, this clone turned up once. This chain links TRBV9 with TRBJ2-7; D might be TRBD1 (6 bases). V lost 4 bases, J lost 2 bases, and 13 bases lay in between. CDR1 is SGDLS and CDR2 is YYNGEE in the germline V gene. This CDR3 is 14 amino acids long. CDR3 nucleotide sequence: TGTGCCAGCAGCCCGAGGACAGTCCCCTACGAGCAGTACTTC. Its translation is CASSPRTVPYEQYF.

This chain links TRBV19 with TRBJ1-5; a weak D match, TRBD1 (5 bases). Germline CDR1 and CDR2: LNHDA and SQIVND (reference sequence). This CDR3 is 17 amino acids long. V gave up 3 bases and J gave up 0 bases, with 15 bases separating them. CDR3 protein: CASSMGSTVYSNQPQHF. CDR3 DNA: TGTGCCAGTAGTATGGGGTCGACAGTGTATAGCAATCAGCCCCAGCATTTT.

This clone is a singleton in its sample. The V gene is TRBV10-2, the J gene TRBJ2-1, with unresolved D. The V gene's germline CDR1 is WSHSY and CDR2 SAAADI. Trimming removed 3 bases at V and 9 bases at J, with 6 bases between. This CDR3 spans 11 amino acids. The CDR3 sequence: CASSDPVEQFF. CDR3 nucleotides: TGCGCCAGCAGTGATCCGGTTGAGCAGTTCTTC.

The chain employs TRBV6-1 and TRBJ2-7; D remains unclear. The V end lost 3 bases, the J end lost 3 bases, and 12 bases lay between the germline ends. Germline CDR1 and CDR2: MNHNS and SASEGT. The CDR3 runs 14 residues. The CDR3 spells CASSDPWRSYEQYF. In nucleotides, the CDR3 is TGTGCCAGCAGTGACCCCTGGCGAAGCTACGAGCAGTACTTC.

The chain combines TRBV7-3 with TRBJ2-3; the match to TRBD1 covers 8 bases. J was trimmed by 2 bases and V by 1 base; bases with no gene match: 5. Germline V gives CDR1 SGHTA, CDR2 FQGTGA. This CDR3 spans 16 amino acids. The CDR3 sequence is CASSLRGQASTDTQYF. DNA for the CDR3: TGTGCCAGCAGCTTAAGGGGACAGGCCTCCACAGATACGCAGTATTTT.

This chain joins TRBV7-8 and TRBJ2-7; D remains unclear. Trimming stripped 0 bases from V and 0 bases from J, with 6 bases between. Germline V gene lookup returns CDR1 SGHVS and CDR2 FQNEAQ. The CDR3 sequence is 14 residues long. The chain's CDR3 is CASSLASSSYEQYF. The CDR3 coding sequence is TGTGCCAGCAGCTTAGCGTCTAGCTCCTACGAGCAGTACTTC.

In its sample, this clone was seen once. The same CDR3 arises from other DNA sequences in this sample as well. The chain is built from TRBV4-1 and TRBJ2-1, with D maybe TRBD1 (5 bases). Trimming took 1 base from V and 0 from J, leaving 7 bases between them. CDR3 length equals 15 residues. The germline V gene encodes CDR1 MGHRA and CDR2 YSYEKL. The CDR3 nucleotides are TGCGCCAGCAGCCAAGTTCAGGGCTCCTACAATGAGCAGTTCTTC. Translating it yields CASSQVQGSYNEQFF.

The chain recombines TRBV4-2 with TRBJ2-5; D is possibly TRBD1 (6 bases). Gene TRBJ2-7 matches the end of the DNA better, so the J call may be wrong. CDR1 is LGHNA and CDR2 is YNFKEQ in the germline V gene. CDR3 length: 15 residues. The CDR3 nucleotides are TGTGCCAGCAGCCAAGCCCGGACAGAGTCCTACGAGCAGTACTTC. It encodes CASSQARTESYEQYF.

The chain couples TRBV5-8 to TRBJ2-1; a weak D match, TRBD2 (6 bases). Trimming removed 0 bases at V and 8 bases at J, with 12 bases between. There are 14 residues in the CDR3. The germline CDR1 and CDR2 sequences are SGHTS and YDEGEE. CDR3 coding DNA: TGTGCCAGCAGCTTGGAAGGGACTGAGGATGAGCAGTTCTTC. Amino acids: CASSLEGTEDEQFF.

This rearrangement joins TRBV5-4 to TRBJ1-2; D remains unclear. There are 15 residues in the CDR3. Germline V gives CDR1 SGHNT, CDR2 YYREEE (reference sequence). V gave up 7 bases and J gave up 4 bases, with 20 bases separating them. In nucleotides, the CDR3 is TGTGCCAGCGCCCATGGGGTCGGCTGGGGCTATGGCTACACCTTC. Translation gives CASAHGVGWGYGYTF.

This clone was picked up one time. The CDR3 DNA reads TGTGCCAGCAGCCTACGGACAGGGAAAGAGACCCAGTACTTC. Amino acid sequence: CASSLRTGKETQYF. V usage is TRBV7-9 and J usage is TRBJ2-5; 8 bases line up with TRBD1. Germline assignment: CDR1 SEHNR and CDR2 FQNEAQ (reference sequence). V lost 5 bases and J lost 3; bases outside the gene matches: 5. CDR3 length: 14 residues.

This chain connects TRBV7-6 to TRBJ2-1, with no clear D. V was shortened by 5 bases and J by 5 bases, with 7 bases between the two germline ends. This CDR3 has 12 amino acids. The germline CDR1 and CDR2 sequences are SGHVS and FNYEAQ. The CDR3 coding sequence is TGTGCCAGCAGCCCGATAAACAATGAGCAGTTCTTC. The encoded protein is CASSPINNEQFF.

This clone was seen just once. The gene calls are TRBV11-2 and TRBJ2-7, with D perhaps TRBD1 or TRBD2 (5 bases each). CDR1 and CDR2 (germline): SGHAT, FQNNGV. Trimming pared 3 bases from V and 2 bases from J, leaving 8 bases between. CDR3 length: 13 residues. Here the CDR3 DNA reads TGTGCCAGCAGCTTGGGGGACGCCTACGAGCAGTACTTC. Translated: CASSLGDAYEQYF.

The chain employs TRBV15 and TRBJ2-1, with TRBD1 matching 7 bases. CDR1 is LNHNV and CDR2 is YYDKDF in the germline V gene (reference sequence). V shed 0 bases and J 8 bases; nucleotides not matched to a gene: 7. This CDR3 contains 15 residues. The chain's CDR3 is CATSRDGAGGYEQFF. CDR3 coding DNA: TGTGCCACCAGCAGAGATGGGGCAGGGGGTTATGAGCAGTTCTTC.

The CDR3 reads CASSLVWASGRREQFF. In nucleotides, the CDR3 is TGTGCCAGCAGCTTAGTTTGGGCTAGCGGGAGGAGGGAGCAGTTCTTC. The genes are TRBV7-2 and TRBJ2-1; 11 nucleotides match TRBD2. Germline V gene data show CDR1 as SGHTA and CDR2 as FQGNSA. The CDR3 has 16 amino acids. J was trimmed by 10 bases and V by 1 base; bases with no gene match: 9.